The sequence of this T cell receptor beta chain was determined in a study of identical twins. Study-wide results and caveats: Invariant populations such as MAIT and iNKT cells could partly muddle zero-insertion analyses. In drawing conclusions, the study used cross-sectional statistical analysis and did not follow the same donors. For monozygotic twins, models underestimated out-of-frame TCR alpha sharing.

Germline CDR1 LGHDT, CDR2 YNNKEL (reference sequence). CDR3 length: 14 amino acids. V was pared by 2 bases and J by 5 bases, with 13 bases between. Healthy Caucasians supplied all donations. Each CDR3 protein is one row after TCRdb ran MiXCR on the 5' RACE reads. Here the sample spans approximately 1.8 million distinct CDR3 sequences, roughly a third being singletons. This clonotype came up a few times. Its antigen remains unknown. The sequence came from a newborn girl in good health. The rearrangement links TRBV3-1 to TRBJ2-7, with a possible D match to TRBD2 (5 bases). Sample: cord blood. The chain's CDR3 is CASSQLLAGHEQYF. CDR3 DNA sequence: TGTGCCAGCAGCCAATTGCTAGCCGGTCACGAGCAGTACTTC.